This TCR beta chain stems from a study of T cells in localized non-small cell lung cancer. Study results and limitations: Of the top 100 tumor clones, median around 50 were in adjacent lung, 25 to 30 among its top 100.

Measured with immunoSEQ multiplex PCR; TCRdb has only the in-frame clones, and not every one. The data contain more than 20,000 clones, roughly 90% of them singletons. With respect to this clone: What it recognizes is unknown.

The CDR3 has 16 amino acids. The germline V gene has CDR1 SGHNT and CDR2 YYREEE (reference sequence). V lost 0 bases to trimming and J lost 0 bases, with 11 bases between them. The specimen was peripheral blood, collected before any cancer treatment. The clonotype comes from a male donor at least 60 years old with stage I squamous cell lung carcinoma. The chain carries TRBV5-4 and TRBJ2-3; no reliable D call. CDR3 region: CASSLEGRRSTDTQYF. CDR3 nucleotides: TGTGCCAGCAGCTTGGAGGGCAGGCGCAGCACAGATACGCAGTATTTT.